Presented here are 6 T cell receptor beta chains from one specimen sequenced in a study of shared clonotypes between healthy human individuals. Data came from immunoSEQ multiplex PCR; TCRdb stores just in-frame clones and leaves some out. Found here are hundreds of thousands of clones, around 78% of them singletons; the top ten hold around 12%. What was sequenced was PBMCs. These receptors originate from a woman aged 40 to 50 in good health. Some clones in this sample may be carry-over from other donors' samples.

This sequence joins TRBV7-9 and TRBJ1-1, with 9 bases matching TRBD1. The CDR3 is 14 residues long. Trimming at V came to 7 bases and at J to 3 bases, leaving 6 bases not matched to a gene. Germline values: CDR1 SEHNR, CDR2 FQNEAQ (reference sequence). The CDR3 nucleotides are TGTGCCAGCAACCTACAGGGGGCAGACACTGAAGCTTTCTTT. Translation: CASNLQGADTEAFF. Filled out from reference TRBV7-9 and TRBJ1-1, the complete variable domain reads DTGVSQNPRHKITKRGQNVTFRCDPISEHNRLYWYRQTLGQGPEFLTYFQNEAQLEKSRLLSDRFSAERPKGSFSTLEIQRTEQGDSAMYLCASNLQGADTEAFFGQGTRLTVV.

This clone was recorded many times. Other nucleotide sequences in the sample specify the same CDR3. This chain joins TRBV30 and TRBJ1-5; TRBD1 agrees at 7 bases. The V gene end was trimmed by 5 bases and the J gene end by 5 bases; junction bases not matched to a gene: 6. Looked up from germline, CDR1 is GTSNPN and CDR2 is SVGIG (reference sequence). The CDR3 sequence is 13 residues long. In DNA form, the CDR3 reads TGTGCCTGGTCCACAGGGGCCGATCAGCCCCAGCATTTT. Amino acid sequence: CAWSTGADQPQHF.

This chain uses TRBV10-2 with TRBJ2-7; D is tentatively TRBD1 or TRBD2 (5 bases each). CDR3 size: 13 residues. The germline V gene encodes CDR1 WSHSY and CDR2 SAAADI. Trimming took 3 bases from V and 5 from J, leaving 11 bases between them. The CDR3 nucleotides are TGCGCCAGCAGTGAAGTCCGGGACCACGAGCAGTACTTC. It encodes CASSEVRDHEQYF.

This clone was counted a single time. V is TRBV28 and J is TRBJ2-5, with 9 bases identical to TRBD1. The CDR3 is made up of 16 amino acids. The V and J ends lost 1 base and 4 bases, in that order; junction bases with no gene match: 7. Germline V gene sequence: CDR1 MDHEN, CDR2 SYDVKM. The CDR3: CASSLLGDRGRETQYF. CDR3 bases: TGTGCCAGCAGTTTATTGGGAGACAGGGGGAGAGAGACCCAGTACTTC.

CDR3 in DNA: TGTGCCAGCAGCTTATTAACAGGGTCCAGCACTGAAGCTTTCTTT. This sequence encodes CASSLLTGSSTEAFF. The chain is built from TRBV11-1 and TRBJ1-1, with D perhaps matching TRBD1 (6 bases). The germline CDR1 and CDR2 sequences are SGHAT and FQDESV (reference sequence). The CDR3 spans 15 residues. The V gene lost 2 bases and the J gene lost 4 bases, with 14 bases spanning the gap. The full variable domain, in which reference TRBV11-1 and TRBJ1-1 provide the parts outside the CDR3, is EAEVAQSPRYKITEKSQAVAFWCDPISGHATLYWYRQILGQGPELLVQFQDESVVDDSQLPKDRFSAERLKGVDSTLKIQPAELGDSAMYLCASSLLTGSSTEAFFGQGTRLTVV.

This clone was counted between two and nine times. The chain carries TRBV30 and TRBJ2-1; 7 nucleotides agree with TRBD2. V lost 5 bases, J lost 5 bases, and 9 bases stayed unmatched. There are 14 residues in the CDR3. Germline CDR1 is GTSNPN and CDR2 is SVGIG (reference sequence). The CDR3 spells CAWYDSGLDNEQFF. The CDR3 DNA follows: TGTGCCTGGTATGATAGCGGGTTGGACAATGAGCAGTTCTTC.